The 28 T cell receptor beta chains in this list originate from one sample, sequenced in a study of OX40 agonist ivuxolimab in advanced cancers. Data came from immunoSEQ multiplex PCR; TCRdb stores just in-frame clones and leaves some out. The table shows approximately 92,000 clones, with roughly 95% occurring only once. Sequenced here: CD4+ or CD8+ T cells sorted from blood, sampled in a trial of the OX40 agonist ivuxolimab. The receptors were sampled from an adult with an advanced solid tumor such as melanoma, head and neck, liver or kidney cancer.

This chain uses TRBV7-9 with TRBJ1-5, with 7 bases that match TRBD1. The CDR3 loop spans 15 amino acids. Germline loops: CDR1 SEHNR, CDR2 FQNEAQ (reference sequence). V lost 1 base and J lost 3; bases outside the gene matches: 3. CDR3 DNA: TGTGCCAGCAGCTTAGGGGGACAGATCAATCAGCCCCAGCATTTT. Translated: CASSLGGQINQPQHF. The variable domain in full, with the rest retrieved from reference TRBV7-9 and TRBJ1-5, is DTGVSQNPRHKITKRGQNVTFRCDPISEHNRLYWYRQTLGQGPEFLTYFQNEAQLEKSRLLSDRFSAERPKGSFSTLEIQRTEQGDSAMYLCASSLGGQINQPQHFGDGTRLSIL.

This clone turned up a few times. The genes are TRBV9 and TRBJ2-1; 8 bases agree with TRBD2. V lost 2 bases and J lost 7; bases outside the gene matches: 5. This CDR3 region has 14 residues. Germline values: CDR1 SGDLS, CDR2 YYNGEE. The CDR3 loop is CASSVGRASNEQFF. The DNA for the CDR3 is TGTGCCAGCAGCGTCGGGAGGGCGTCGAATGAGCAGTTCTTC.

CDR3 coding DNA: TGTGCCAGCAGCTTAGCTTACCGGGCTAACAATTCACCCCTCCACTTT. Translated: CASSLAYRANNSPLHF. V usage is TRBV7-9 and J usage is TRBJ1-6; D unresolved. Germline loops: CDR1 SEHNR, CDR2 FQNEAQ (reference sequence). This CDR3 has 16 residues. V shed 0 bases and J shed 7 bases, with 13 bases lying between them.

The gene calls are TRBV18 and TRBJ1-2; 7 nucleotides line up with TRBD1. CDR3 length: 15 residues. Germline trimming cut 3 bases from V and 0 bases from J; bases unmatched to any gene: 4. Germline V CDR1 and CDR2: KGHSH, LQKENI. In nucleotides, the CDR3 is TGTGCCAGCTCACCGACAGGGCCCCCTAACTATGGCTACACCTTC. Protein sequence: CASSPTGPPNYGYTF.

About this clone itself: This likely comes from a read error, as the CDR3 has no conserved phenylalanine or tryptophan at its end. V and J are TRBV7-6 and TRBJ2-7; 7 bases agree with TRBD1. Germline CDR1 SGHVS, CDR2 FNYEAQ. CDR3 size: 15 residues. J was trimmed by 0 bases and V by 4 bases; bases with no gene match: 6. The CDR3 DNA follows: TGTGCCAGCAGCTCCGCGGCAGGGGGCTCCTACGAGCAGTACCTC. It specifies CASSSAAGGSYEQYL.

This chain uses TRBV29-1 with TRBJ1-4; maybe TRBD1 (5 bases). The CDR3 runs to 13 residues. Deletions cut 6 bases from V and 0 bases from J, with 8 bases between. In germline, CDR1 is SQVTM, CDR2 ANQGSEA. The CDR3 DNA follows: TGCAGCGTCTTAGGGGCAACTAATGAAAAACTGTTTTTT. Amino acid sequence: CSVLGATNEKLFF.

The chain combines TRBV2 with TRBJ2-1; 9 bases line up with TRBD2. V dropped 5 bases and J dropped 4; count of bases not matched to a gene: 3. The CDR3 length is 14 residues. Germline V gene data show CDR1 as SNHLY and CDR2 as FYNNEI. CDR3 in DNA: TGTGCCAGCAGTCGGAGCGGGGGGTACAATGAGCAGTTCTTC. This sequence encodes CASSRSGGYNEQFF.

In nucleotides, the CDR3 is TGTGCCAGCAGCTCTAGCGGGGCGCAGGCTGAAGCTTTCTTT. Amino acids: CASSSSGAQAEAFF. The chain links TRBV5-4 to TRBJ1-1, with a tentative D call TRBD1 (5 bases). V was clipped by 3 bases and J by 6 bases, with 15 bases between them. The V gene's germline CDR1 is SGHNT and CDR2 YYREEE (reference sequence). The CDR3 has 14 amino acids.

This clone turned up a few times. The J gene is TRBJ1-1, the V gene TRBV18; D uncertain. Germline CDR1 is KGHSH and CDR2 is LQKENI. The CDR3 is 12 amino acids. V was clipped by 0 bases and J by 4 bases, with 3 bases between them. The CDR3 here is CASSPPFTEAFF. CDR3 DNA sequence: TGTGCCAGCTCACCACCCTTCACTGAAGCTTTCTTT.

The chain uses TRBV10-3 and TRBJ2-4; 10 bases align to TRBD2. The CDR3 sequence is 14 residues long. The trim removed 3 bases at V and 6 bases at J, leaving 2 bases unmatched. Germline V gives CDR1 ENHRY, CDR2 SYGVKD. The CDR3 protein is CAISDLAGVNIQYF. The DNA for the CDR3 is TGTGCCATCAGTGACCTAGCGGGAGTAAACATTCAGTACTTC.

CDR3 sequence: CASSPGLRAGKRYEQYF. The CDR3 DNA sequence: TGTGCCAGCAGCCCAGGGCTACGGGCAGGGAAAAGGTACGAGCAGTACTTC. The rearrangement links TRBV7-2 to TRBJ2-7; a weak D match, TRBD1 (5 bases). V lost 5 bases, J lost 4 bases, and 24 bases lay in between. Germline V gene lookup returns CDR1 SGHTA and CDR2 FQGNSA. The CDR3 spans 17 residues.

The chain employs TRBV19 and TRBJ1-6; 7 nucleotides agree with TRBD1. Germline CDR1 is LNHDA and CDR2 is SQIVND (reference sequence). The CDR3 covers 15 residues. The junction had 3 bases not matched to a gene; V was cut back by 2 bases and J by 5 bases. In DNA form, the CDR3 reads TGTGCCAGTAGTATACAGGGGGGAAATAATTCACCCCTCCACTTT. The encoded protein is CASSIQGGNNSPLHF.

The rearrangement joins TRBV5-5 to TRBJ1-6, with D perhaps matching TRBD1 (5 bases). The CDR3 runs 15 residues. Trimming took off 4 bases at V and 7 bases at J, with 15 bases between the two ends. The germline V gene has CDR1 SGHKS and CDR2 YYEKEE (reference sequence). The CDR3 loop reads CASSEVGGLNSPLHF. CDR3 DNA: TGTGCCAGCAGCGAGGTCGGGGGATTGAATTCACCCCTCCACTTT.

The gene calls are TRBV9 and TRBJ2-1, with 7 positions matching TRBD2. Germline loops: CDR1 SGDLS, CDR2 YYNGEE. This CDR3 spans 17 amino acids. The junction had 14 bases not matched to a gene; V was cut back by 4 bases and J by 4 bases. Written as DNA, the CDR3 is TGTGCCAGCAGCCCCCACGGGACGGGGAGGGGTTACAATGAGCAGTTCTTC. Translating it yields CASSPHGTGRGYNEQFF.

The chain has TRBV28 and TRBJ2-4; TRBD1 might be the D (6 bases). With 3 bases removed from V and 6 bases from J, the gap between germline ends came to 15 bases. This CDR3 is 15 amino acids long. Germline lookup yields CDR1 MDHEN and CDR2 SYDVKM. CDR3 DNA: TGTGCCAGCAGTTTCTGGGGGACAAATGGAAACATTCAGTACTTC. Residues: CASSFWGTNGNIQYF.

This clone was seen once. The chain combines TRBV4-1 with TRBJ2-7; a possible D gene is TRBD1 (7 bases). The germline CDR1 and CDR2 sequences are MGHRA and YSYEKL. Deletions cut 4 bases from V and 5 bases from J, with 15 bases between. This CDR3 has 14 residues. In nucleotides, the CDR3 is TGCGCCAGCAGCCTCCGACAGGGAGGTAACGAGCAGTACTTC. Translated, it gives CASSLRQGGNEQYF.

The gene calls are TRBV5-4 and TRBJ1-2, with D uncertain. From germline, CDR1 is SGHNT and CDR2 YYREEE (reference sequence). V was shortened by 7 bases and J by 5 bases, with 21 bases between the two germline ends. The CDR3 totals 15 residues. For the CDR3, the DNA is TGTGCCAGCGACCAAAAGGGCATAGACGGATATGGCTACACCTTC. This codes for CASDQKGIDGYGYTF.

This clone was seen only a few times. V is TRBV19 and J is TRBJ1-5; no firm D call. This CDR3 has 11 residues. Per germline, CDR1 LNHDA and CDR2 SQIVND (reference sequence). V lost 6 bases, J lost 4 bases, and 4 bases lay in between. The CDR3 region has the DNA TGTGCCAGTAGGTGGAATCAGCCCCAGCATTTT. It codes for CASRWNQPQHF.

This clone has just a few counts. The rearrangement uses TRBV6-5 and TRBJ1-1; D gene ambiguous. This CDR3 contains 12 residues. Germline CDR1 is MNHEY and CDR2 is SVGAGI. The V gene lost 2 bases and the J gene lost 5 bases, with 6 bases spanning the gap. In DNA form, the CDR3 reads TGTGCCAGCAGTTACGGGAGGACTGAAGCTTTCTTT. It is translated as CASSYGRTEAFF.

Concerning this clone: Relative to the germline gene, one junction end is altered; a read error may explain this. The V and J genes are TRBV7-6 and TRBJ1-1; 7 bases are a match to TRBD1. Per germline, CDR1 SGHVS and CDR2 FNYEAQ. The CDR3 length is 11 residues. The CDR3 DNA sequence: TGTGCCAGCAGCCCAGGGGGGGCAGGGGCCTTT. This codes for CASSPGGAGAF.

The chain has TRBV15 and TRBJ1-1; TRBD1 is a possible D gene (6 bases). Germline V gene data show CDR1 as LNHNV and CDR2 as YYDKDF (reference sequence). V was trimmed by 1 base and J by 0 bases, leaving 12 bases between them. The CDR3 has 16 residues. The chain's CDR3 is CATSRGRNRVNTEAFF. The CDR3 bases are TGTGCCACCAGCAGAGGAAGGAACAGGGTGAACACTGAAGCTTTCTTT.

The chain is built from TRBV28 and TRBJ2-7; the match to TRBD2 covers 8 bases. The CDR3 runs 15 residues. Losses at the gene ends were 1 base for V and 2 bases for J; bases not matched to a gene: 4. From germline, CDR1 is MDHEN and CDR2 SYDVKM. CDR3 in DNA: TGTGCCAGCAGTTTATCCCTAGCGGGCACCTACGAGCAGTACTTC. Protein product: CASSLSLAGTYEQYF.

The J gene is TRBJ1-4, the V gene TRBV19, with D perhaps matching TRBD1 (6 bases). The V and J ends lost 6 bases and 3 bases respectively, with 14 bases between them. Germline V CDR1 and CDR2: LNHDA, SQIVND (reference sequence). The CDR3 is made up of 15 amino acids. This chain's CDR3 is CASRTQGIANEKLFF. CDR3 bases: TGTGCCAGTAGAACCCAGGGGATAGCTAATGAAAAACTGTTTTTT.

CDR3 nucleotides: TGTGCCAGCAGTTATTATGTGGGCGGCAGCTACGAGCAGTACTTC. This encodes CASSYYVGGSYEQYF. The chain couples TRBV6-6 to TRBJ2-7; D remains unclear. Germline CDR1 reads MNHNY; CDR2 reads SVGAGI (reference sequence). Trimming removed 3 bases at V and 3 bases at J, with 15 bases between. This CDR3 has 15 amino acids.

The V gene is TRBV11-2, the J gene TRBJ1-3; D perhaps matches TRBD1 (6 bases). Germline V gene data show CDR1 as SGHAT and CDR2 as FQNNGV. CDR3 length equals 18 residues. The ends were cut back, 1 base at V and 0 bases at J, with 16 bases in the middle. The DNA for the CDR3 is TGTGCCAGCAGCTTAGTCAGCGGCGGGGGGCTCTCTGGAAACACCATATATTTT. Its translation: CASSLVSGGGLSGNTIYF.

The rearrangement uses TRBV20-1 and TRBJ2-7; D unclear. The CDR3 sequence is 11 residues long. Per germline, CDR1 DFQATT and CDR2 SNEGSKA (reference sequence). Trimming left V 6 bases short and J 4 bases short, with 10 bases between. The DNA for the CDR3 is TGCAGTGCGGCGGACCGATACGAGCAGTACTTC. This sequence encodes CSAADRYEQYF.

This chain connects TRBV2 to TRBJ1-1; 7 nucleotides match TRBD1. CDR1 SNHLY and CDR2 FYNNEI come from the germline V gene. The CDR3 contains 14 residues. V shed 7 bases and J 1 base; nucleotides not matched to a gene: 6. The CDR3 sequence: CASIRTGRNTEAFF. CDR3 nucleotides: TGTGCCAGCATCCGGACAGGCCGGAACACTGAAGCTTTCTTT.

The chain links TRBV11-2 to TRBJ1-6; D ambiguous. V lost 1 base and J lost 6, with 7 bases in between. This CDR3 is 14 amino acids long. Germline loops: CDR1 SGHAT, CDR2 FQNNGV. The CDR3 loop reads CASSLGHTNSPLHF. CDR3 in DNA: TGTGCCAGCAGCTTAGGACACACTAATTCACCCCTCCACTTT.